One and the same sample provided the 8 T cell receptor beta chains below, sequenced in a study of T cell responses to AZD1222 COVID-19 vaccine. The data were produced by immunoSEQ multiplex PCR, yet TCRdb's version contains in-frame clones alone and is incomplete. The sample lists tens of thousands of clones, about 74% occurring once. Sequences were derived from peripheral blood, sampled on day 0 of AZD1222 vaccination. These TCRs come from an adult in good health.

The chain joins TRBV7-2 to TRBJ2-7; the match to TRBD1 covers 9 bases. V lost 1 base to trimming and J lost 7 bases; unmatched junction nucleotides: 5. CDR1 and CDR2 (germline): SGHTA, FQGNSA. CDR3 length: 14 residues. The CDR3 sequence is CASSLGDRAREQYF. The CDR3, as DNA: TGTGCCAGCAGCTTAGGGGACAGGGCCAGGGAGCAGTACTTC.

This clone showed up just a few times. The V gene is TRBV6-2 or TRBV6-3, the J gene TRBJ2-5; 9 bases agree with TRBD2. Trimming took 2 bases from V and 5 from J; bases not matched to a gene: 9. Germline CDR1 reads MNHEY; CDR2 reads SVGEGT. This CDR3 region has 16 residues. The CDR3 coding sequence is TGTGCCAGCAGTTACGTCGCGGGGGGGCTTTTGGAGACCCAGTACTTC. Residues: CASSYVAGGLLETQYF.

The chain has TRBV19 and TRBJ2-1; D not certain. V was pared by 8 bases and J by 4 bases, with 9 bases between. The CDR3 length is 12 residues. Germline assignment: CDR1 LNHDA and CDR2 SQIVND (reference sequence). The CDR3 nucleotides read TGTGCCAGTTACGGTCGTTACAATGAGCAGTTCTTC. This codes for CASYGRYNEQFF.

This rearrangement joins TRBV5-6 to TRBJ2-1; D gene uncertain. The CDR3 is made up of 11 amino acids. CDR1 is SGHDT, CDR2 YYEEEE, per germline. Trimming removed 5 bases at V and 4 bases at J, with 4 bases between. The CDR3 loop reads CASSQYNEQFF. In DNA form, the CDR3 reads TGTGCCAGCAGTCAGTACAATGAGCAGTTCTTC.

This clone was recorded a few times. The rearrangement links TRBV9 to TRBJ2-7, with 7 nucleotides matching TRBD1. Germline values: CDR1 SGDLS, CDR2 YYNGEE. This CDR3 has 14 amino acids. Unmatched junction bases numbered 8, after V lost 4 bases and J lost 4 bases. CDR3 amino acids: CASSRGDSDYEQYF. The DNA for the CDR3 is TGTGCCAGCAGCCGTGGGGACAGTGATTACGAGCAGTACTTC.

This chain connects TRBV24-1 to TRBJ2-5, with 10 bases fitting TRBD1. The CDR3 contains 15 residues. The junction had 5 bases not matched to a gene; V was cut back by 4 bases and J by 4 bases. Germline V gene lookup returns CDR1 KGHDR and CDR2 SFDVKD. CDR3 nucleotides: TGTGCCACCAGTGACGGGACAGGGGCGGGAGAGACCCAGTACTTC. Protein sequence: CATSDGTGAGETQYF.

For the CDR3, the DNA is TGTGCCAGTACCCGTCAACTTTCAGAGGGAAAACTGTTTTTT. Translating it yields CASTRQLSEGKLFF. V gene TRBV19 combines with J gene TRBJ1-4; D unclear. Germline loops: CDR1 LNHDA, CDR2 SQIVND (reference sequence). The V and J ends lost 7 bases and 10 bases respectively, with 19 bases between them. CDR3 size: 14 residues.

The chain uses TRBV6-5 and TRBJ1-4; D not resolved. The V gene's germline CDR1 is MNHEY and CDR2 SVGAGI. The CDR3 is 16 amino acids. Between the trimmed V and J ends, which lost 0 bases and 0 bases, there was a span of 8 bases. CDR3 in amino acids: CASSYSTSPTNEKLFF. The DNA for the CDR3 is TGTGCCAGCAGTTACTCGACCAGCCCAACTAATGAAAAACTGTTTTTT.